This entry describes one T cell receptor beta chain. Its antigen is unknown. The entry originates in a study of shared clonotypes between healthy human individuals. Naive-designated CD8 cells lacked CD45RO, were positively enriched for CCR7, and omitted terminally differentiated effector memory CD45RA+ cells. General study points: When compared with the clonotypes that were shared by all four sorted-subset donors, the non-shared clonotypes turned out to have lower generation probabilities. Clonotype sharing across donors was expected to vary with sequencing depth.

This table comes from immunoSEQ multiplex PCR, and its TCRdb copy is limited to in-frame clones, with some not included. Of about 550,000 clones in the sample, nearly 97% were seen once. The sequence was collected from a woman in her thirties in good health. The sequencing input was naive CD8+ T cells sorted from blood.

This CDR3 reads CASSADVAYEQYF. CDR3 sequence (DNA): TGTGCTAGTTCGGCGGACGTCGCCTACGAGCAGTACTTC. The chain links TRBV12-5 to TRBJ2-7; no definite D call. CDR1 and CDR2 from the germline V gene are LGHNT and FRNRAP. The CDR3 sequence is 13 residues long. Trimming cost V 8 bases and J 2 bases, with 13 bases left between them.